This T cell receptor (beta chain) was captured by sequencing in a study of T cell repertoires in cytomegalovirus infection. Whole-study context: As its CMV epitopes, the study selected recently identified HLA-C-restricted and well-studied HLA-B-restricted targets. Both a matching HLA type and CMV infection were indicated by public TCR beta signatures. Study-wide findings and caveats: Ex vivo responses were dominated by HLA-C-restricted CMV-specific TCR beta clonotypes. Cumulative public TCR beta family frequency identified carriers of CMV plus the relevant HLA.

This clonotype was counted only a few times. What it binds is unknown. One entry per CDR3 protein results from TCRdb running MiXCR on the reads. The sample carries about 900,000 distinct CDR3 sequences, less than 35% recorded once. This CDR3 region has 14 residues. V was pared by 5 bases and J by 3 bases, with 10 bases between. CDR1 and CDR2 (germline): SEHNR, FQNEAQ (reference sequence). This clonotype was sampled from a human donor in good health (CMV status not recorded). Some clones in this sample may be carry-over from other donors' samples. The chain links TRBV7-9 to TRBJ2-2; tentatively, D is TRBD2 (5 bases). The sample here was cultured CD8+ T cells from PBMCs, taken from culture after CMV antigen stimulation. The CDR3 reads CASSPPGDTGELFF. Written as DNA, the CDR3 is TGTGCCAGCAGCCCCCCCGGGGACACCGGGGAGCTGTTTTTT.